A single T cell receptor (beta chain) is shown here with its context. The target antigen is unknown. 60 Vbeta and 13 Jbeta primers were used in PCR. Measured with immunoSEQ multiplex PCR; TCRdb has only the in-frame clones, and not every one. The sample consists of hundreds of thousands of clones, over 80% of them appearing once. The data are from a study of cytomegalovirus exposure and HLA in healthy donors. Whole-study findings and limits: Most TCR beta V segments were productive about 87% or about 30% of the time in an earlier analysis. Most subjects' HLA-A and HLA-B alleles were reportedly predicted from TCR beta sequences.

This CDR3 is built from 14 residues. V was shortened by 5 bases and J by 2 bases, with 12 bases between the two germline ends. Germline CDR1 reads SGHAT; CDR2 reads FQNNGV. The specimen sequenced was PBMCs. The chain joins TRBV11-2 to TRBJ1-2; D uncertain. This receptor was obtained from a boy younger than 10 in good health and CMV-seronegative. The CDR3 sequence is CASSPNHENYGYTF. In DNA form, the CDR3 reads TGTGCCAGCAGCCCTAATCACGAGAACTATGGCTACACCTTC. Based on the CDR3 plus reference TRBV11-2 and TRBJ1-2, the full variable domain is EAGVAQSPRYKIIEKRQSVAFWCNPISGHATLYWYQQILGQGPKLLIQFQNNGVVDDSQLPKDRFSAERLKGVDSTLKIQPAKLEDSAVYLCASSPNHENYGYTFGSGTRLTVV.